The 25 T cell receptor beta chains listed next were all sequenced from one sample in a study of PD-1 blockade in mismatch repair-deficient tumors. TCRdb's table, derived via immunoSEQ multiplex PCR, lists solely in-frame clones and lacks some. This table holds 15,000 to 20,000 clones, 80% to 85% found once. The sample consisted of PBMCs, taken before pembrolizumab treatment. The source is an adult with mismatch repair-deficient cancer.

J is TRBJ1-2 and V is TRBV6-5; 9 bases align to TRBD1. In germline, CDR1 is MNHEY, CDR2 SVGAGI. The V and J ends lost 7 bases and 2 bases, in that order; junction bases with no gene match: 5. CDR3 length: 14 amino acids. The CDR3 sequence: CASTMGQGNYGYTF. DNA for the CDR3: TGTGCCAGCACCATGGGACAGGGCAACTATGGCTACACCTTC.

This clone was detected a few times. This CDR3 is CASSEGSGQGAGEQYF. CDR3 DNA: TGTGCCAGCAGTGAAGGTTCGGGACAGGGAGCTGGGGAGCAGTACTTC. The gene calls are TRBV6-1 and TRBJ2-7, with TRBD1 matching over 9 bases. The CDR3 has 16 residues. Germline lookup yields CDR1 MNHNS and CDR2 SASEGT. V lost 1 base, J lost 7 bases, and 11 bases stayed unmatched.

The chain is built from TRBV10-3 and TRBJ2-5; TRBD2 agrees at 8 bases. This CDR3 contains 15 residues. The V gene end was trimmed by 2 bases and the J gene end by 6 bases; junction bases not matched to a gene: 8. CDR1 ENHRY and CDR2 SYGVKD come from the germline V gene. DNA for the CDR3: TGTGCCATCAGTGAGCCCAGCGGGAGTATGAAGACCCAGTACTTC. Protein product: CAISEPSGSMKTQYF.

This clone was recorded a few times. The CDR3 sequence is CASSRIAGGSYNEQFF. CDR3 DNA: TGTGCCAGCAGCCGGATAGCGGGAGGGTCCTACAATGAGCAGTTCTTC. This chain connects TRBV5-4 to TRBJ2-1, with 11 bases matching TRBD2. V dropped 4 bases and J dropped 1; count of bases not matched to a gene: 4. This CDR3 comprises 16 residues. CDR1 SGHNT and CDR2 YYREEE come from the germline V gene (reference sequence).

V usage is TRBV25-1 and J usage is TRBJ1-2; D is perhaps TRBD1 (6 bases). Germline assignment: CDR1 MGHDK and CDR2 SYGVNS. With 3 bases removed from V and 5 bases from J, the gap between germline ends came to 16 bases. CDR3 length: 15 residues. CDR3 in amino acids: CASSEAPDSVYGYTF. The CDR3 DNA is TGTGCCAGCAGTGAGGCCCCGGACAGCGTATATGGCTACACCTTC.

The chain carries TRBV7-9 and TRBJ2-1; D call uncertain. Germline lookup yields CDR1 SEHNR and CDR2 FQNEAQ (reference sequence). This CDR3 comprises 15 residues. V was shortened by 2 bases and J by 0 bases, with 8 bases between the two germline ends. CDR3 coding DNA: TGTGCCAGCAGCTTAACTCGTAGCTCCTACAATGAGCAGTTCTTC. Translation: CASSLTRSSYNEQFF. Full variable domain (remainder filled in from reference TRBV7-9 and TRBJ2-1): DTGVSQNPRHKITKRGQNVTFRCDPISEHNRLYWYRQTLGQGPEFLTYFQNEAQLEKSRLLSDRFSAERPKGSFSTLEIQRTEQGDSAMYLCASSLTRSSYNEQFFGPGTRLTVL.

The chain is built from TRBV19 and TRBJ2-1; 9 bases map to TRBD2. V lost 7 bases and J lost 4; bases outside the gene matches: 5. The CDR3 has 14 residues. The V gene's germline CDR1 is LNHDA and CDR2 SQIVND (reference sequence). The CDR3 DNA follows: TGTGCCAGTAAGGTAGCGGGAGCATACAATGAGCAGTTCTTC. Amino acids: CASKVAGAYNEQFF. Combining the CDR3 with reference TRBV19 and TRBJ2-1 gives the whole variable domain DGGITQSPKYLFRKEGQNVTLSCEQNLNHDAMYWYRQDPGQGLRLIYYSQIVNDFQKGDIAEGYSVSREKKESFPLTVTSAQKNPTAFYLCASKVAGAYNEQFFGPGTRLTVL.

This chain links TRBV28 with TRBJ1-5, with D perhaps TRBD1 (5 bases). The CDR3 is 15 amino acids. Trimming shortened V by 2 bases and J by 7 bases, and 15 bases separated the two germline ends. Germline V gene data show CDR1 as MDHEN and CDR2 as SYDVKM. CDR3 in DNA: TGTGCCAGCAGTTTACTGCAGGGCGAAGGACAGCCCCAGCATTTT. Translating gives CASSLLQGEGQPQHF.

This chain joins TRBV4-3 and TRBJ2-2; tentative D call: TRBD2 (8 bases). Between the trimmed V and J ends, which lost 8 bases and 5 bases, there was a span of 18 bases. CDR3 length: 15 amino acids. Germline V CDR1 and CDR2: LGHNA, YSLEER. The CDR3 nucleotides are TGCGCCAGCCGGGGGGGGACAGAGTTTACCGGGGAGCTGTTTTTT. Residues: CASRGGTEFTGELFF.

This chain connects TRBV6-4 to TRBJ2-3; no firm D call. This CDR3 region has 14 residues. Germline V gene data show CDR1 as MRHNA and CDR2 as SNTAGT. The ends were cut back, 3 bases at V and 4 bases at J, with 11 bases in the middle. The CDR3 nucleotides read TGTGCCAGCAGTGAAGGGCCGAGTTCAGATACGCAGTATTTT. This encodes CASSEGPSSDTQYF.

This rearrangement joins TRBV28 to TRBJ1-2, with D possibly being TRBD1 (5 bases). V was shortened by 8 bases and J by 2 bases, with 15 bases between the two germline ends. Per germline, CDR1 MDHEN and CDR2 SYDVKM. The CDR3 covers 14 residues. CDR3 nucleotides: TGTGCCAGCCGCAAACCTCAGGGAAACTATGGCTACACCTTC. Its translation is CASRKPQGNYGYTF.

The chain couples TRBV19 to TRBJ2-5; D gene ambiguous. CDR3 length: 13 amino acids. V gave up 3 bases and J gave up 5 bases, with 10 bases separating them. Germline V gene sequence: CDR1 LNHDA, CDR2 SQIVND (reference sequence). The CDR3 protein is CASSMAGGETQYF. The CDR3 nucleotides are TGTGCCAGTAGTATGGCAGGTGGCGAGACCCAGTACTTC.

The chain is built from TRBV7-2 and TRBJ2-3; TRBD2 matches 9 bases. CDR3 length equals 16 residues. Germline loops: CDR1 SGHTA, CDR2 FQGNSA. The ends lost 1 base at V and 2 bases at J; junction bases unmatched: 4. The CDR3 sequence is CASSLVASGNTDTQYF. CDR3 DNA: TGTGCCAGCAGCTTAGTTGCTAGCGGGAACACAGATACGCAGTATTTT.

The rearrangement links TRBV19 to TRBJ1-5; D is uncertain. Germline V lookup: CDR1 LNHDA, CDR2 SQIVND (reference sequence). The CDR3 covers 14 residues. The ends were cut back, 6 bases at V and 4 bases at J, with 13 bases in the middle. The CDR3 protein is CASRNDGPNQPQHF. In DNA form, the CDR3 reads TGTGCCAGTAGGAACGACGGCCCTAATCAGCCCCAGCATTTT.

This clone was detected only a few times. This chain uses TRBV19 with TRBJ2-3; D unclear. The CDR3 sequence is 14 residues long. CDR1 and CDR2 from the germline V gene are LNHDA and SQIVND (reference sequence). The V end was cut by 5 bases, the J end by 0 bases, with 9 bases between. This CDR3 is CASSPFRSTDTQYF. Here the CDR3 DNA reads TGTGCCAGTAGTCCATTCCGCAGCACAGATACGCAGTATTTT.

This chain uses TRBV6-6 with TRBJ2-7; tentative D call: TRBD1 (6 bases). The germline gives CDR1 MNHNY, CDR2 SVGAGI (reference sequence). This CDR3 has 15 residues. The V and J ends lost 2 bases and 2 bases respectively, with 13 bases between them. This CDR3 is CASSYPGAGAYEQYF. In nucleotides, the CDR3 is TGTGCCAGCAGTTACCCAGGCGCAGGGGCCTACGAGCAGTACTTC.

The chain carries TRBV7-9 and TRBJ2-3; 9 bases map to TRBD2. The CDR3 consists of 16 residues. Germline V lookup: CDR1 SEHNR, CDR2 FQNEAQ (reference sequence). After removal of 3 bases from V and 2 bases from J, the junction contained 6 bases not matched to a gene. This CDR3 reads CASSFWLAGTTDTQYF. The DNA of the CDR3 is TGTGCCAGCAGCTTTTGGCTAGCGGGGACCACAGATACGCAGTATTTT.

This rearrangement joins TRBV7-9 to TRBJ1-1; 12 positions agree with TRBD1. Germline lookup yields CDR1 SEHNR and CDR2 FQNEAQ (reference sequence). The CDR3 has 14 residues. V lost 5 bases, J lost 10 bases, and 8 bases stayed unmatched. The CDR3 DNA reads as TGTGCCAGCAGCCCTGGGACAGGGGGCTGGGTAGCTTTCTTT. This gives the protein CASSPGTGGWVAFF.

This clone is a singleton in its sample. The chain carries TRBV7-2 and TRBJ2-5; D unclear. Trimming removed 0 bases from V and 4 bases from J, with 9 bases in between. There are 14 residues in the CDR3. Germline-derived CDR1 and CDR2 are SGHTA and FQGNSA. CDR3 loop: CASSLAQLRETQYF. The CDR3 bases are TGTGCCAGCAGCTTAGCACAACTGCGAGAGACCCAGTACTTC.

The V call is TRBV9, the J call TRBJ2-7; TRBD1 matches 7 bases. Germline V gene data show CDR1 as SGDLS and CDR2 as YYNGEE. This CDR3 region has 17 residues. V lost 4 bases to trimming and J lost 2 bases; unmatched junction nucleotides: 15. CDR3 sequence: CASSSSTDRVSPYEQYF. The CDR3 DNA is TGTGCCAGCAGCTCATCCACCGACAGGGTGTCACCCTACGAGCAGTACTTC.

The rearrangement joins TRBV13 to TRBJ2-3; 9 nucleotides line up with TRBD2. Trimming cost V 0 bases and J 0 bases; bases outside gene matches: 1. The CDR3 covers 16 residues. Germline V gene lookup returns CDR1 PRHDT and CDR2 FYEKMQ (reference sequence). CDR3 sequence reads: CASSLGTSGSTDTQYF. CDR3 nucleotides: TGTGCCAGCAGCTTAGGGACTAGCGGTAGCACAGATACGCAGTATTTT.

In DNA form, the CDR3 reads TGTGCCTGGAGTGCCACTACCGGACGGGGAGGGACCCAGTACTTC. Translated: CAWSATTGRGGTQYF. The chain couples TRBV30 to TRBJ2-5; TRBD2 is a possible D gene (6 bases). The V and J ends lost 1 base and 7 bases respectively, with 19 bases between them. The CDR3 has 15 amino acids. Germline CDR1 GTSNPN, CDR2 SVGIG (reference sequence). The entire variable domain, with the rest obtained from reference TRBV30 and TRBJ2-5, is as follows: SQTIHQWPATLVQPVGSPLSLECTVEGTSNPNLYWYRQAAGRGLQLLFYSVGIGQISSEVPQNLSASRPQDRQFILSSKKLLLSDSGFYLCAWSATTGRGGTQYFGPGTRLLVL.

The V and J genes are TRBV4-3 and TRBJ2-1; TRBD1 might be the D (6 bases). V was trimmed by 1 base and J by 9 bases, leaving 16 bases between them. The CDR3 is made up of 15 amino acids. CDR1 and CDR2 (germline): LGHNA, YSLEER. CDR3 sequence (DNA): TGCGCCAGCAGCCAAGCCCTGGACAGTGTGGTTGAGCAGTTCTTC. Protein product: CASSQALDSVVEQFF.

The V call is TRBV6-1, the J call TRBJ2-1; 9 nucleotides agree with TRBD2. Losses at the gene ends were 5 bases for V and 7 bases for J; bases not matched to a gene: 6. This CDR3 comprises 14 residues. Germline V lookup: CDR1 MNHNS, CDR2 SASEGT. The DNA of the CDR3 is TGTGCCAGCAGTAATAGCGGGAGTGGTAATGAGCAGTTCTTC. Translation: CASSNSGSGNEQFF.

The chain links TRBV6-1 to TRBJ1-5; D is unclear. Germline V gene lookup returns CDR1 MNHNS and CDR2 SASEGT. This CDR3 is built from 13 residues. The V end was cut by 7 bases, the J end by 7 bases, with 14 bases between. The CDR3 sequence is CASTVRVEQPQHF. CDR3 DNA: TGTGCCAGCACCGTGCGGGTTGAGCAGCCCCAGCATTTT.